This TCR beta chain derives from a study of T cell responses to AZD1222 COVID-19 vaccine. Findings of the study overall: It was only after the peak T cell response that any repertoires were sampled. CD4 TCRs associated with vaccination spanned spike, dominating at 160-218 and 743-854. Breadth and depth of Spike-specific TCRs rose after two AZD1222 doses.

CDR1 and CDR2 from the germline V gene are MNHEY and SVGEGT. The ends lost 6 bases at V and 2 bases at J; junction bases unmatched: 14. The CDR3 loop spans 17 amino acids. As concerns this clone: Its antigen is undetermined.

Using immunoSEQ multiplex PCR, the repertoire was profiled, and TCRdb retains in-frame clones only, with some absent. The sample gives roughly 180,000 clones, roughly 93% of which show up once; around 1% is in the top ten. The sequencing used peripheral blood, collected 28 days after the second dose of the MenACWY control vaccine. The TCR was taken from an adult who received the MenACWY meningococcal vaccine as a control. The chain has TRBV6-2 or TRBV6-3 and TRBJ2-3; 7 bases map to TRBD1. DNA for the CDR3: TGTGCCAGCAGCCCTAGGGGGCGGATCGGTAACACAGATACGCAGTATTTT. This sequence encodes CASSPRGRIGNTDTQYF.